This T cell receptor beta chain was retrieved from a study of blood T cells in healthy people across ages. Germline values: CDR1 DFQATT, CDR2 SNEGSKA (reference sequence). J gave up 3 bases and V 5 bases, and 4 bases lay outside the gene matches. The CDR3 contains 13 residues. To note about this clonotype: The antigen is unknown.

General study findings and limits: In the absence of known donor CMV status, changes in expanded clonotypes were possibly confounded.

Primers used in a second PCR of about 7 to 12 cycles were a sample-barcoded 5' primer and a J-beta primer mix. From the 5' RACE reads, TCRdb called clonotypes with MiXCR, one entry per CDR3 protein. The sample holds 1.5 million to 2 million distinct CDR3 sequences, roughly 50% seen once. There were at least 6 micrograms of total RNA extracted from every sample. Sequencing was performed on blood. This TCR derives from a woman in her thirties or forties in good health. The chain links TRBV20-1 to TRBJ2-7; TRBD2 matches 10 bases. The CDR3 DNA reads TGCAGTGCTTCTATAGCGGGGGGCTACGAGCAGTACTTC. Its protein is CSASIAGGYEQYF.